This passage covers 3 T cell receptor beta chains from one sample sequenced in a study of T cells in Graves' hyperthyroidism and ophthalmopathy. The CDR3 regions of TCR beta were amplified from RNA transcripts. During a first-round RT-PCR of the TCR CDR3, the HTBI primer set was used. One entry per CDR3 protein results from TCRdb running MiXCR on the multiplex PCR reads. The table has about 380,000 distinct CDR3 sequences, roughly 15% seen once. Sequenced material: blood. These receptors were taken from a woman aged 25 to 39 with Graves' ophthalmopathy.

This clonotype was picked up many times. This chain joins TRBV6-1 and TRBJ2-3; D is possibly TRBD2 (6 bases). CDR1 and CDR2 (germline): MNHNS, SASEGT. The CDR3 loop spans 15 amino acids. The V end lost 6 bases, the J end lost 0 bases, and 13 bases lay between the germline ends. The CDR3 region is CASRRDLSSTDTQYF. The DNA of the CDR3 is TGTGCCAGCAGACGGGACTTATCTAGCACAGATACGCAGTATTTT.

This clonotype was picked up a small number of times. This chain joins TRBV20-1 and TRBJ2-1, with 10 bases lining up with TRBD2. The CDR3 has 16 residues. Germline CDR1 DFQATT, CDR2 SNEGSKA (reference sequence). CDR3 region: CRSPGGESGGGNEQFF. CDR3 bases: TGCAGATCCCCCGGAGGGGAAAGCGGGGGGGGTAATGAGCAGTTCTTC.

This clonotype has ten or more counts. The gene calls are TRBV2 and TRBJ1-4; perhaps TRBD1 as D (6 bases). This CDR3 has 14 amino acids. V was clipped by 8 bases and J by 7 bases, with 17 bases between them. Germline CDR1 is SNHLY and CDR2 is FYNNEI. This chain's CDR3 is CASRSGGRSEKLFF. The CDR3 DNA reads TGTGCCAGCCGGTCCGGGGGGCGAAGTGAAAAACTGTTTTTT.